This paragraph covers one TCR beta chain sequence. TCRdb re-called the RT-PCR reads with MiXCR, one entry per CDR3 protein. The repertoire includes 150,000 to 200,000 distinct CDR3 sequences, around 12% of them detected once, and roughly 29% sits in the top ten. The sample belongs to a study of response to subunit inactivated influenza vaccine. These sequences were also reported in another study, on T cells expressing NK-cell markers. As that report states: 5'RACE template switching with UMIs produced the TCR beta cDNA.

This TCR derives from a man aged 50-60 years who received an inactivated influenza vaccine. The input for sequencing was CD8+ T cells sorted from PBMCs, taken approximately 13 days after vaccination.

For the CDR3, the DNA is TGTGCCAGCAGCTCCGGGACAGGGTTTATCAATGAGCAGTTCTTC. Encoded protein: CASSSGTGFINEQFF. The rearrangement uses TRBV12-3 or TRBV12-4 and TRBJ2-1; 9 bases align to TRBD1. The V segment lost 6 bases and the J segment 6 bases; nucleotides outside the gene matches: 9. The CDR3 extends over 15 amino acids.